The 5 T cell receptor beta chains below all came from one sample that was sequenced in a study of OX40 agonist ivuxolimab in advanced cancers. The method was immunoSEQ multiplex PCR; TCRdb's version includes in-frame clones alone and lacks a portion of them. The data hold 25,000 to 35,000 clones, with 86% observed a single time. Sequencing used CD4+ or CD8+ T cells sorted from blood, obtained in a trial of the OX40 agonist ivuxolimab. The receptors derive from an adult with an advanced solid tumor such as melanoma, head and neck, liver or kidney cancer.

The rearrangement joins TRBV18 to TRBJ2-7; weak D call: TRBD2 (5 bases). Trimming took off 1 base at V and 2 bases at J, with 9 bases between the two ends. The CDR3 length is 14 residues. Per the germline V gene, CDR1 is KGHSH and CDR2 is LQKENI. CDR3 nucleotides: TGTGCCAGCTCACCACAGGAGGATCCCTACGAGCAGTACTTC. Its protein product is CASSPQEDPYEQYF.

This clone was observed at least ten times. The chain carries TRBV4-2 and TRBJ2-7; weak D call: TRBD2 (7 bases). V was pared by 4 bases and J by 3 bases, with 13 bases between. Germline-derived CDR1 and CDR2 are LGHNA and YNFKEQ. This CDR3 contains 14 residues. CDR3 region: CASSPGGGRYEQYF. The CDR3 nucleotides read TGTGCCAGCAGCCCCGGCGGGGGCCGCTACGAGCAGTACTTC.

Here the CDR3 DNA reads TGTGCCAGTAGTATACGTTCCGGACAGGGGAAAAGCTACACCTTC. It yields the protein CASSIRSGQGKSYTF. The chain links TRBV19 to TRBJ1-2, with 9 bases aligning to TRBD1. V lost 2 bases, J lost 9 bases, and 10 bases stayed unmatched. CDR1 is LNHDA and CDR2 is SQIVND in the germline V gene (reference sequence). The CDR3 totals 15 residues.

The chain joins TRBV7-3 to TRBJ2-2; 8 bases agree with TRBD1. CDR1 is SGHTA and CDR2 is FQGTGA in the germline V gene. The CDR3 runs 14 residues. V gave up 5 bases and J gave up 4 bases; unmatched junction bases: 3. DNA for the CDR3: TGTGCCAGCAGCGAACAGGGGGTCACCGGGGAGCTGTTTTTT. This codes for CASSEQGVTGELFF.

This clone was found once. The gene calls are TRBV7-3 and TRBJ2-3, with 7 positions matching TRBD2. J lost 1 base, V lost 2 bases, and 6 bases had no gene match. The CDR3 covers 16 residues. Germline loops: CDR1 SGHTA, CDR2 FQGTGA. The CDR3 loop reads CASSLGARGGTDTQYF. CDR3 coding DNA: TGTGCCAGCAGCTTAGGAGCCCGGGGGGGCACAGATACGCAGTATTTT.